This T cell receptor beta chain was identified during a study of blood T cell repertoires in COVID-19. Study background: The origin of the acute and convalescent COVID-19 samples was the United States, Italy and Spain. Sample material is recorded as cDNA or gDNA derived from T cells, B-cell-depleted T cells, or PBMCs.

Methods used by the authors: Researchers report that nucleated cell counts were estimated from reference gene primer amplification. This table comes from immunoSEQ multiplex PCR, and its TCRdb copy is limited to in-frame clones, with some not included. Clonal size and the V and J genes are those of that table, whereas D and trimming came from the DNA. The repertoire holds approximately 70,000 clones, with 75% to 80% as singletons. Germline V gene data show CDR1 as MNHEY and CDR2 as SVGAGI. CDR3 size: 13 residues. V dropped 6 bases and J dropped 7; count of bases not matched to a gene: 8. This rearrangement joins TRBV6-5 to TRBJ1-1; 7 bases are a match to TRBD1. The sequenced material came from peripheral blood. This sequence originates from a woman between 55 and 75 years old with acute or convalescent COVID-19. The CDR3 sequence is CASRVDREGEAFF. CDR3 nucleotide sequence: TGTGCCAGCAGAGTCGACAGGGAAGGTGAAGCTTTCTTT.